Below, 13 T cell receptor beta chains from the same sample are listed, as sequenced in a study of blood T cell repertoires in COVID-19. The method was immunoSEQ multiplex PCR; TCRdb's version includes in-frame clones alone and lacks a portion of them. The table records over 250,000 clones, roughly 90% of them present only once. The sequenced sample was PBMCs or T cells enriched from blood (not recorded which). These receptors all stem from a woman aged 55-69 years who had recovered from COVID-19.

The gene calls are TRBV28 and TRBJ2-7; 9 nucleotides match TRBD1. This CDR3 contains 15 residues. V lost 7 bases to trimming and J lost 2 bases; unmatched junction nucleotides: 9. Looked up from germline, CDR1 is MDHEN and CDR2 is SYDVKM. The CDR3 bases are TGTGCCAGCACCCTAGGGGGACAGGGTGCCTACGAGCAGTACTTC. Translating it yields CASTLGGQGAYEQYF.

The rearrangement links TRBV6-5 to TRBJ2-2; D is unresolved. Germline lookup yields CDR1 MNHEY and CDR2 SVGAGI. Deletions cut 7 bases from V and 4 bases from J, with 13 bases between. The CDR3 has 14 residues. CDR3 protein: CASISLSFTGELFF. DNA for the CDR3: TGTGCCAGCATCTCTCTAAGTTTCACCGGGGAGCTGTTTTTT.

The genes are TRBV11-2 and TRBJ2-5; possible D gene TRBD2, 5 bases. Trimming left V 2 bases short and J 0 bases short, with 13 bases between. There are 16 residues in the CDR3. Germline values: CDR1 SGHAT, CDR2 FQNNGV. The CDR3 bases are TGTGCCAGCAGCTTATCTAGCTCGTCGTACCAAGAGACCCAGTACTTC. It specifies CASSLSSSSYQETQYF. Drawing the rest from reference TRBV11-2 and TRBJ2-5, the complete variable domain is EAGVAQSPRYKIIEKRQSVAFWCNPISGHATLYWYQQILGQGPKLLIQFQNNGVVDDSQLPKDRFSAERLKGVDSTLKIQPAKLEDSAVYLCASSLSSSSYQETQYFGPGTRLLVL.

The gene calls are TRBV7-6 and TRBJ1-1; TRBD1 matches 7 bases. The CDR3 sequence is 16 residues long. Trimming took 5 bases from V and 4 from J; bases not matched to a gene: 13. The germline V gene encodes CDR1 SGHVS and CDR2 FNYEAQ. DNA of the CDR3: TGTGCCAGCAGCCCGCACCGACAGGGTTTGAGCACTGAAGCTTTCTTT. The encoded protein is CASSPHRQGLSTEAFF. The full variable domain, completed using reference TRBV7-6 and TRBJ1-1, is GAGVSQSPRYKVTKRGQDVALRCDPISGHVSLYWYRQALGQGPEFLTYFNYEAQQDKSGLPNDRFSAERPEGSISTLTIQRTEQRDSAMYRCASSPHRQGLSTEAFFGQGTRLTVV.

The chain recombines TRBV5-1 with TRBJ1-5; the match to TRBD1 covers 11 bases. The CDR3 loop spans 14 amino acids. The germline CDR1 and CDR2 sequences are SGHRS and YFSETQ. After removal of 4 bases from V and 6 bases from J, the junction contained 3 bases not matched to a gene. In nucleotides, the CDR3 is TGCGCCAGCAGCGAAGGGACAGGGGGTCAGCCCCAGCATTTT. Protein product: CASSEGTGGQPQHF.

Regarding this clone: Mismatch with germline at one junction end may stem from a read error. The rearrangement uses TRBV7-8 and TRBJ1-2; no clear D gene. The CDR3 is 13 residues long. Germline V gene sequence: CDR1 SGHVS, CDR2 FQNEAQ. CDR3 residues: CASSFRTNYGHTF. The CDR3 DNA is TGTGCCAGCAGCTTCCGGACTAACTATGGCCACACCTTC.

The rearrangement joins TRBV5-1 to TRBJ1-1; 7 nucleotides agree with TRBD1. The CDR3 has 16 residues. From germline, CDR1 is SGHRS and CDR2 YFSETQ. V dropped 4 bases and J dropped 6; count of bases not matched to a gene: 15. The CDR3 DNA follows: TGCGCCAGCAGCGAATCTCCTTCGACAGGGTTCTCTGAAGCTTTCTTT. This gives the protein CASSESPSTGFSEAFF.

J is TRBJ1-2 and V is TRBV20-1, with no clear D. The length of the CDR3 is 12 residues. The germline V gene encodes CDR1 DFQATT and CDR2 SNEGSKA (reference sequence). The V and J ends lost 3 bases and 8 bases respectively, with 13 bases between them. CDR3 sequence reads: CSASLPGGGYTF. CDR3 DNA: TGCAGTGCTAGTCTTCCGGGTGGCGGCTACACCTTC.

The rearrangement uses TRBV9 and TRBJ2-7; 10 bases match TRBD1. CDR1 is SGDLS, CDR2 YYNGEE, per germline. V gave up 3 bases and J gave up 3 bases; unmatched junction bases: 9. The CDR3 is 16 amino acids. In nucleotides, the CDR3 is TGTGCCAGCAGCGCGAACGATCGGGACAGGGGCTACGAGCAGTACTTC. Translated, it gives CASSANDRDRGYEQYF.

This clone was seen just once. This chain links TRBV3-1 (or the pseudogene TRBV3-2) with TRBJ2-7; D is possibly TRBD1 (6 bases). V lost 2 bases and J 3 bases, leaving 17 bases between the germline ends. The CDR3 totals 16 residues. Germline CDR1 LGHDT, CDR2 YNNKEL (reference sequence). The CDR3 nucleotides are TGTGCCAGCAGCCAATCCTGGGGGCTATACGTCTACGAGCAGTACTTC. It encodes CASSQSWGLYVYEQYF.

CDR3 region: CASSLGLAGVYEQYF. The CDR3 DNA reads as TGTGCCAGCAGCCTCGGACTAGCGGGAGTCTACGAGCAGTACTTC. The V call is TRBV14, the J call TRBJ2-7; TRBD2 agrees at 13 bases. V trimming: 4 bases; J trimming: 3 bases; junction bases outside the gene matches: 3. CDR1 and CDR2 from the germline V gene are SGHDN and FVKESK. The CDR3 is made up of 15 amino acids.

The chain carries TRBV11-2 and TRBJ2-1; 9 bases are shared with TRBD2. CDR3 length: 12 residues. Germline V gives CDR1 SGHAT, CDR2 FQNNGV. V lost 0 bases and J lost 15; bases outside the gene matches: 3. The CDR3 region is CASSLDRAGGFF. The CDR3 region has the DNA TGTGCCAGCAGCTTAGATAGAGCGGGGGGGTTCTTC.

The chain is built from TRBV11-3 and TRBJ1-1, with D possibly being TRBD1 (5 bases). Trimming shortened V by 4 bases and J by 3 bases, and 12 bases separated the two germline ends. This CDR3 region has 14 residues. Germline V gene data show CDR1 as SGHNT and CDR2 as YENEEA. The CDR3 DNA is TGTGCCAGCAGCTGGGCGGCAGGGCACACTGAAGCTTTCTTT. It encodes CASSWAAGHTEAFF.